This T cell receptor beta chain was identified during a study of blood T cell repertoires in COVID-19. The CDR3 is made up of 13 amino acids. CDR1 LNHDA and CDR2 SQIVND come from the germline V gene (reference sequence). With 6 bases removed from V and 3 bases from J, the gap between germline ends came to 11 bases. Sequenced by immunoSEQ multiplex PCR; TCRdb stores in-frame clones only, minus some. The top ten hold 1.5% to 2% of the sample, which has about 140,000 clones, around 80% seen once. This sequence joins TRBV19 and TRBJ1-2; TRBD1 might be the D (5 bases). The TCR was taken from a woman aged 18-35 years who had been exposed to COVID-19. Sequencing was carried out using PBMCs or T cells enriched from blood (not recorded which). CDR3 in amino acids: CASRSGLDYGYTF. CDR3 nucleotides: TGTGCCAGTAGATCAGGGCTTGACTATGGCTACACCTTC.